These 21 T cell receptor beta chains share one sample of origin, sequenced in a study of cytomegalovirus exposure and HLA in healthy donors. The PCR contained 60 Vbeta and 13 Jbeta primers. Using immunoSEQ multiplex PCR, the repertoire was profiled, and TCRdb retains in-frame clones only, with some absent. The sample has around 170,000 clones; around 80% are singletons. Sequenced: PBMCs. The receptors shown here come from a woman aged 35 to 49 in good health and CMV-seropositive.

CDR3 in DNA: TGTGCCAGCAGCTTAGAGGGGGGGGCTGAAGCTTTCTTT. As protein: CASSLEGGAEAFF. V gene TRBV7-9 combines with J gene TRBJ1-1, with D tentatively TRBD1 (6 bases). This CDR3 is 13 amino acids long. V lost 1 base and J lost 6, with 9 bases in between. CDR1 and CDR2 (germline): SEHNR, FQNEAQ (reference sequence). Combining the CDR3 with reference TRBV7-9 and TRBJ1-1 gives the whole variable domain DTGVSQNPRHKITKRGQNVTFRCDPISEHNRLYWYRQTLGQGPEFLTYFQNEAQLEKSRLLSDRFSAERPKGSFSTLEIQRTEQGDSAMYLCASSLEGGAEAFFGQGTRLTVV.

The CDR3 spells CASRKTGKPTGELFF. The CDR3 DNA is TGTGCCAGCAGGAAGACAGGGAAGCCCACCGGGGAGCTGTTTTTT. The V gene is TRBV6-5, the J gene TRBJ2-2; 7 bases agree with TRBD1. Trimming removed 6 bases from V and 4 bases from J; junction bases left unmatched: 8. Per germline, CDR1 MNHEY and CDR2 SVGAGI. This CDR3 contains 15 residues.

The chain has TRBV19 and TRBJ2-2; 8 nucleotides agree with TRBD2. The V gene end was trimmed by 5 bases and the J gene end by 6 bases; junction bases not matched to a gene: 11. The germline CDR1 and CDR2 sequences are LNHDA and SQIVND (reference sequence). This CDR3 contains 16 residues. The CDR3 spells CASSALTGGLSGELFF. The CDR3 DNA reads TGTGCCAGTAGTGCTCTTACGGGGGGGCTCTCCGGGGAGCTGTTTTTT. The variable domain in full, completed from reference TRBV19 and TRBJ2-2, reads DGGITQSPKYLFRKEGQNVTLSCEQNLNHDAMYWYRQDPGQGLRLIYYSQIVNDFQKGDIAEGYSVSREKKESFPLTVTSAQKNPTAFYLCASSALTGGLSGELFFGEGSRLTVL.

V and J are TRBV29-1 and TRBJ1-2; a weak D match, TRBD1 (6 bases). Deletions cut 4 bases from V and 7 bases from J, with 16 bases between. The CDR3 covers 13 residues. CDR1 is SQVTM, CDR2 ANQGSEA, per germline. In DNA, the CDR3 is TGCAGCGTTGCCGCTGACAGGTTCTTTGGCTACACCTTC. This sequence encodes CSVAADRFFGYTF.

This clone has more than one count but fewer than ten. The V and J genes are TRBV7-2 and TRBJ1-1; D is possibly TRBD1 (6 bases). The CDR3 extends over 15 amino acids. The V end was cut by 1 base, the J end by 6 bases, with 15 bases between. Germline assignment: CDR1 SGHTA and CDR2 FQGNSA. The CDR3 loop is CASSLETQGKAEAFF. For the CDR3, the DNA is TGTGCCAGCAGCTTAGAAACACAGGGTAAAGCTGAAGCTTTCTTT.

The count of this clone is one. The chain combines TRBV2 with TRBJ1-5; maybe TRBD1 (5 bases). The CDR3 has 13 amino acids. The germline V gene encodes CDR1 SNHLY and CDR2 FYNNEI. Trimming shortened V by 9 bases and J by 8 bases, and 17 bases separated the two germline ends. In DNA, the CDR3 is TGTGCCAGTGAGGCGACGGGAGGGGAGCCCCAGCATTTT. This encodes CASEATGGEPQHF.

The chain recombines TRBV7-9 with TRBJ1-2, with TRBD1 matching 7 bases. After removal of 2 bases from V and 6 bases from J, the junction contained 3 bases not matched to a gene. The CDR3 contains 13 residues. The V gene's germline CDR1 is SEHNR and CDR2 FQNEAQ (reference sequence). The CDR3 spells CASSLLGGDGYTF. Here the CDR3 DNA reads TGTGCCAGCAGCTTATTAGGGGGCGATGGCTACACCTTC.

CDR3 in amino acids: CASSLVPGSYNEQFF. The CDR3 nucleotides read TGCGCCAGCAGCTTGGTGCCGGGGTCCTACAATGAGCAGTTCTTC. The J gene is TRBJ2-1, the V gene TRBV5-1; a possible D gene is TRBD2 (5 bases). The V gene lost 0 bases and the J gene lost 1 base, with 8 bases spanning the gap. CDR1 is SGHRS and CDR2 is YFSETQ in the germline V gene. The CDR3 sequence is 15 residues long. Filled out from reference TRBV5-1 and TRBJ2-1, the complete variable domain reads KAGVTQTPRYLIKTRGQQVTLSCSPISGHRSVSWYQQTPGQGLQFLFEYFSETQRNKGNFPGRFSGRQFSNSRSEMNVSTLELGDSALYLCASSLVPGSYNEQFFGPGTRLTVL.

The chain has TRBV6-5 and TRBJ2-7; D uncertain. Germline V lookup: CDR1 MNHEY, CDR2 SVGAGI. Trimming removed 5 bases from V and 3 bases from J, with 11 bases in between. This CDR3 region has 13 residues. Here the CDR3 reads CASSTRGDYEQYF. DNA of the CDR3: TGTGCCAGCAGTACCCGTGGAGACTACGAGCAGTACTTC.

The genes are TRBV7-6 and TRBJ2-3; 7 nucleotides match TRBD2. The CDR3 has 16 amino acids. Germline values: CDR1 SGHVS, CDR2 FNYEAQ. Trimming removed 1 base from V and 3 bases from J; junction bases left unmatched: 7. This CDR3 is CASSLGPAGRTDTQYF. In DNA, the CDR3 is TGTGCCAGCAGCTTAGGCCCAGCGGGGCGGACAGATACGCAGTATTTT.

The rearrangement uses TRBV21-1 and TRBJ1-1; the D call of TRBD1 is as the table states it, not checked on the DNA. TRBV21-1 is a recognized pseudogene. CDR3 length equals 14 residues. CDR3 DNA sequence: TGTGCCAGCATCCCGGACAGGGGGGGCACTGAAGCTTTCTTT. Its translation is CASIPDRGGTEAFF.

This clone was detected only a few times. Here the CDR3 DNA reads TGTGCCAGTAGTCCAAACGCCGGAATTGGACAGGGAAAAATGTATGGCTACACCTTC. Translated, it gives CASSPNAGIGQGKMYGYTF. This chain joins TRBV19 and TRBJ1-2; 8 nucleotides agree with TRBD1. V lost 5 bases, J lost 5 bases, and 22 bases stayed unmatched. The CDR3 sequence is 19 residues long. CDR1 LNHDA and CDR2 SQIVND come from the germline V gene (reference sequence).

This chain uses TRBV30 with TRBJ2-1; 15 bases are a match to TRBD2. This CDR3 spans 16 amino acids. Germline V gene sequence: CDR1 GTSNPN, CDR2 SVGIG (reference sequence). Here the CDR3 reads CASGLAGGKLHNEQFF. CDR3 DNA sequence: TGTGCGAGTGGACTAGCGGGGGGGAAACTCCACAATGAGCAGTTCTTC.

J is TRBJ1-1 and V is TRBV5-1, with 8 positions matching TRBD1. This CDR3 comprises 15 residues. Germline lookup yields CDR1 SGHRS and CDR2 YFSETQ. Losses at the gene ends were 1 base for V and 6 bases for J; bases not matched to a gene: 8. CDR3 region: CASSLLTGTGPEAFF. CDR3 nucleotides: TGCGCCAGCAGCTTGCTCACCGGGACAGGTCCTGAAGCTTTCTTT.

Only a few counts were recorded for this clone. The chain employs TRBV9 and TRBJ1-5; unclear D gene. The CDR3 sequence is 15 residues long. Trimming stripped 0 bases from V and 4 bases from J, with 11 bases between. CDR1 and CDR2 from the germline V gene are SGDLS and YYNGEE. CDR3 amino acids: CASSVDGEINQPQHF. For the CDR3, the DNA is TGTGCCAGCAGCGTAGATGGAGAAATAAATCAGCCCCAGCATTTT.

For this clone: The same CDR3 also results from other DNA sequences found in this sample. V usage is TRBV4-1 and J usage is TRBJ1-3; 7 bases match TRBD1. The CDR3 loop spans 14 amino acids. Per the germline V gene, CDR1 is MGHRA and CDR2 is YSYEKL. The V and J ends lost 4 bases and 1 base, in that order; junction bases with no gene match: 1. CDR3: CASSRTGSGNTIYF. The CDR3 DNA follows: TGCGCCAGCAGCCGGACAGGTTCTGGAAACACCATATATTTT.

This chain links TRBV2 with TRBJ1-2, with a weak D call TRBD1 (5 bases). Per germline, CDR1 SNHLY and CDR2 FYNNEI. Trimming took off 6 bases at V and 6 bases at J, with 14 bases between the two ends. This CDR3 has 13 residues. The CDR3 protein is CASSFGGVNGYTF. The DNA of the CDR3 is TGTGCCAGCAGCTTCGGGGGGGTGAATGGCTACACCTTC.

By sample fraction, this clone is medium-sized. The rearrangement links TRBV6-6 to TRBJ1-2, with D possibly TRBD1 on 6 matching bases. CDR3 size: 13 residues. CDR1 and CDR2 (germline): MNHNY, SVGAGI (reference sequence). Deletions cut 5 bases from V and 7 bases from J, with 14 bases between. In nucleotides, the CDR3 is TGTGCCAGCAGTACCGACAGGCGAGGTGGCTACACCTTC. This encodes CASSTDRRGGYTF.

The V call is TRBV6-6, the J call TRBJ1-5, with D hard to call. V was cut by 0 bases and J by 7 bases, with 10 bases left in between. The CDR3 extends over 14 amino acids. Germline assignment: CDR1 MNHNY and CDR2 SVGAGI (reference sequence). The CDR3 sequence: CASSYSGFRQPQHF. CDR3 in DNA: TGTGCCAGCAGTTACTCCGGGTTTCGACAGCCCCAGCATTTT.

The chain carries TRBV6-1 and TRBJ1-1; the D gene is possibly TRBD1 (6 bases). Trimming cost V 3 bases and J 0 bases, with 11 bases left between them. This CDR3 has 15 amino acids. Germline CDR1 and CDR2: MNHNS and SASEGT. The CDR3 DNA follows: TGTGCCAGCAGTGAGGAGAGACAGGTGAACACTGAAGCTTTCTTT. Its translation is CASSEERQVNTEAFF.

The rearrangement joins TRBV28 to TRBJ2-1, with TRBD2 identical over 8 bases. J was trimmed by 5 bases and V by 8 bases; bases with no gene match: 11. This CDR3 region has 15 residues. Germline V lookup: CDR1 MDHEN, CDR2 SYDVKM. Here the CDR3 DNA reads TGTGCCAGCTACTCATCGGCGGGGGGAGACAATGAGCAGTTCTTC. Amino acids: CASYSSAGGDNEQFF.